This T cell receptor beta chain was captured by sequencing in a study of glioma-infiltrating T cells. Findings of the study overall: Tissue-blood divergence was below expectation in non-neoplastic patients, above in gliomas. Only very few CDR3 sequences appeared in both tissue and blood.

TCR alpha and beta CDR3 regions were amplified from RNA using iRepertoire nested multiplex PCR. Tissue mRNA or PBMC total RNA, roughly 90-450 ng, went into one-step reverse transcription and amplification. A single record per CDR3 protein comes from TCRdb applying MiXCR to the multiplex PCR reads. The top ten hold approximately 6.4% of the sample, which has roughly 40,000 distinct CDR3 sequences, about 22% seen once. At least ten counts were recorded for this clonotype. Antigen unknown. The germline V gene encodes CDR1 LGHNA and CDR2 YNFKEQ. The V gene end was trimmed by 1 base and the J gene end by 5 bases; junction bases not matched to a gene: 3. This CDR3 comprises 14 residues.

Sequencing input: glioma tissue, nonneoplastic brain tissue, or PBMCs (not recorded which). This chain joins TRBV4-2 and TRBJ2-7; 9 positions match TRBD2. The receptor comes from a human donor with low-grade glioma or glioblastoma, undergoing nonglioma brain surgery, or in good health (not recorded which). CDR3 coding DNA: TGTGCCAGCAGCCAAGTAGCGGGAGAGAACGAGCAGTACTTC. Its translation: CASSQVAGENEQYF.